Below, 17 T cell receptor beta chains from the same sample are listed, as sequenced in a study of cytomegalovirus exposure and HLA in healthy donors. 13 Jbeta primers and 60 Vbeta primers were used for the PCR. Here immunoSEQ multiplex PCR was the method, and the copy in TCRdb shows in-frame clones only, minus some. The data hold approximately 100,000 clones, with approximately 80% observed a single time. Sequencing was performed on PBMCs. These receptors were collected from a woman younger than 35 in good health and CMV-seronegative.

This chain joins TRBV27 and TRBJ2-3, with D perhaps TRBD1 (6 bases). V was pared by 2 bases and J by 5 bases, with 14 bases between. Per the germline V gene, CDR1 is MNHEY and CDR2 is SMNVEV (reference sequence). The CDR3 is 15 residues long. As DNA, the CDR3 is TGTGCCAGCAGTTTAAACAGGGCCGGGGTAGATACGCAGTATTTT. This gives the protein CASSLNRAGVDTQYF.

The V and J genes are TRBV6-6 and TRBJ1-1, with 10 bases that match TRBD1. CDR3 length equals 13 residues. Trimming removed 5 bases from V and 7 bases from J; junction bases left unmatched: 4. Germline assignment: CDR1 MNHNY and CDR2 SVGAGI (reference sequence). CDR3 in amino acids: CASSVGQGSEAFF. The CDR3 coding sequence is TGTGCCAGCAGTGTGGGACAGGGGAGTGAAGCTTTCTTT.

The J gene is TRBJ1-5, the V gene TRBV21-1. TRBV21-1 is marked as a pseudogene. CDR3 size: 20 residues. CDR3 sequence reads: CASSKAGGHQLRQGNQPQHF. DNA for the CDR3: TGTGCCAGCAGCAAAGCGGGGGGTCACCAGCTACGCCAAGGAAATCAGCCCCAGCATTTT.

The chain recombines TRBV7-2 with TRBJ2-5, with D unresolved. The CDR3 totals 16 residues. V lost 2 bases, J lost 2 bases, and 15 bases lay in between. In germline, CDR1 is SGHTA, CDR2 FQGNSA. For the CDR3, the DNA is TGTGCCAGCAGCTTAACCAGAAGAGGATGGCAAGAGACCCAGTACTTC. Translating gives CASSLTRRGWQETQYF.

V and J are TRBV13 and TRBJ1-1; D is perhaps TRBD1 (6 bases). Trimming cost V 5 bases and J 3 bases, with 16 bases left between them. The CDR3 has 15 amino acids. Germline V gene data show CDR1 as PRHDT and CDR2 as FYEKMQ (reference sequence). In nucleotides, the CDR3 is TGTGCCAGCAGCACCTACAGGGTTGAGGACACTGAAGCTTTCTTT. It is translated as CASSTYRVEDTEAFF.

The rearrangement joins TRBV9 to TRBJ1-3, with 9 bases identical to TRBD1. The germline CDR1 and CDR2 sequences are SGDLS and YYNGEE. This CDR3 has 15 residues. Germline trimming cut 4 bases from V and 4 bases from J; bases unmatched to any gene: 6. The CDR3 loop reads CASSSAGTGGNTIYF. CDR3 sequence (DNA): TGTGCCAGCAGCTCGGCCGGGACAGGGGGAAACACCATATATTTT.

The chain has TRBV19 and TRBJ2-2; 7 nucleotides line up with TRBD1. Germline CDR1 and CDR2: LNHDA and SQIVND (reference sequence). Trimming at V came to 4 bases and at J to 4 bases, leaving 3 bases not matched to a gene. The CDR3 runs 14 residues. The CDR3 nucleotides read TGTGCCAGTAGTACGGACAGGTTCACCGGGGAGCTGTTTTTT. This encodes CASSTDRFTGELFF.

The rearrangement links TRBV4-3 to TRBJ1-1; 11 bases fit TRBD1. The CDR3 totals 18 residues. The V segment lost 0 bases and the J segment 7 bases; nucleotides outside the gene matches: 13. Germline CDR1 LGHNA, CDR2 YSLEER. CDR3 protein: CASSQDPRTGGRRDEAFF. The CDR3 bases are TGCGCCAGCAGCCAAGATCCTCGGACAGGGGGCCGTCGGGATGAAGCTTTCTTT.

The J gene is TRBJ2-1, the V gene TRBV11-2, with D maybe TRBD2 (6 bases). Germline V gives CDR1 SGHAT, CDR2 FQNNGV. With 0 bases removed from V and 4 bases from J, the gap between germline ends came to 13 bases. This CDR3 comprises 16 residues. CDR3 nucleotides: TGTGCCAGCAGCTTAGATGTGGCTAGCGAATACAATGAGCAGTTCTTC. It codes for CASSLDVASEYNEQFF.

Here the CDR3 reads CASSASGDRSYEQYF. For the CDR3, the DNA is TGTGCCAGCAGCGCCTCGGGGGATCGCTCCTACGAGCAGTACTTC. This chain uses TRBV11-1 with TRBJ2-7; TRBD2 might be the D (6 bases). The germline gives CDR1 SGHAT, CDR2 FQDESV (reference sequence). With 5 bases removed from V and 0 bases from J, the gap between germline ends came to 14 bases. The CDR3 runs 15 residues.

The chain couples TRBV19 to TRBJ1-2; 11 bases line up with TRBD1. Trimming took 4 bases from V and 4 from J; bases not matched to a gene: 5. The germline V gene has CDR1 LNHDA and CDR2 SQIVND (reference sequence). The CDR3 runs 15 residues. The CDR3 region is CASSRTGGAFYGYTF. The CDR3, as DNA: TGTGCCAGTAGTAGGACAGGGGGCGCTTTCTATGGCTACACCTTC.

V usage is TRBV9 and J usage is TRBJ1-1, with 12 bases aligning to TRBD1. Germline V gene sequence: CDR1 SGDLS, CDR2 YYNGEE. Germline trimming cut 4 bases from V and 5 bases from J; bases unmatched to any gene: 3. The CDR3 loop spans 14 amino acids. CDR3 loop: CASSSGQGATEAFF. The CDR3 DNA reads TGTGCCAGCAGCTCGGGACAGGGGGCAACTGAAGCTTTCTTT.

V gene TRBV6-5 combines with J gene TRBJ1-2; 9 bases align to TRBD1. J was trimmed by 8 bases and V by 6 bases; bases with no gene match: 10. The germline gives CDR1 MNHEY, CDR2 SVGAGI. The CDR3 consists of 14 residues. This CDR3 is CASSPTGGTGGYTF. As DNA, the CDR3 is TGTGCCAGCAGCCCCACAGGGGGCACCGGAGGCTACACCTTC.

CDR3 nucleotides: TGCGCCAGCAGCCGCCGAAGAGGGACAGAACTCTCTGGAAACACCATATATTTT. Translating gives CASSRRRGTELSGNTIYF. V usage is TRBV4-1 and J usage is TRBJ1-3; TRBD1 aligns across 7 bases. The ends lost 4 bases at V and 0 bases at J; junction bases unmatched: 12. The CDR3 sequence is 18 residues long. Per the germline V gene, CDR1 is MGHRA and CDR2 is YSYEKL.

The V and J genes are TRBV6-5 and TRBJ1-1, with 10 bases fitting TRBD1. CDR3 length: 14 residues. After removal of 6 bases from V and 3 bases from J, the junction contained 4 bases not matched to a gene. Germline CDR1 is MNHEY and CDR2 is SVGAGI. The CDR3 DNA reads as TGTGCCAGCAGACCGACAGGGGGCGACACTGAAGCTTTCTTT. Translating gives CASRPTGGDTEAFF.

This chain connects TRBV2 to TRBJ2-7; 11 positions match TRBD2. This CDR3 contains 19 residues. The junction had 16 bases not matched to a gene; V was cut back by 6 bases and J by 0 bases. Germline CDR1 is SNHLY and CDR2 is FYNNEI. The CDR3 coding sequence is TGTGCCAGCAGAGACCACCCGGGACTAGCGGAGGGCCACTCCTACGAGCAGTACTTC. This sequence encodes CASRDHPGLAEGHSYEQYF.

CDR3 residues: CASSRGQGALANEKLFF. For the CDR3, the DNA is TGTGCCAGCTCCCGGGGACAGGGGGCGCTGGCTAATGAAAAACTGTTTTTT. The chain uses TRBV18 and TRBJ1-4; 12 bases are shared with TRBD1. The V gene's germline CDR1 is KGHSH and CDR2 LQKENI. Trimming at V came to 6 bases and at J to 3 bases, leaving 8 bases not matched to a gene. This CDR3 spans 17 amino acids.